Given below is one T cell receptor beta chain in context. This clone's antigen is unknown. No clone much larger than this one lies a single base away; base qualities are absent. In the paper's terms, the time point label means: blood from clinic visit 5 months post-surgery; TSC patient then seizure free. The surgery cases showing the highest brain T cell transcript signatures were chosen for TCR beta chain sequencing of brain tissue and, when available, of blood. Prior to surgery, the patients had been treated with at least one anti-epileptic drug. The TCR-sequenced patients were children whose drug-resistant epilepsy was caused by tuberous sclerosis complex, focal cortical dysplasia, Rasmussen encephalitis or hemimegalencephaly. The Monarch genomic DNA purification kit was used to extract bulk genomic DNA from unsorted brain tissue and whole blood. Via the germline V gene, CDR1 is LGHNT and CDR2 FRNRAP. Trimmed from V: 2 bases; trimmed from J: 4 bases; junction bases lacking a gene match: 10. The CDR3 numbers 18 residues from cysteine through phenylalanine. The DNA shown is the 54-base CDR3, in frame from base 1.

These data belong to a study of brain T cells in children with intractable seizures (dated by TCRdb to the early 2020s). A note on the overall study: As a first screen for immune gene transcripts, resected brain tissue from about 58 pediatric epilepsy surgery cases was run on a NanoString immunology panel. Among the approximately twelve selected surgery cases, pre-surgery blood was additionally sequenced for eight, leaving four cases with brain tissue only.

The immunoSEQ assay was applied to genomic DNA to generate the TCR beta chain sequences. The paper's data handling went like this. Any CDR3 sequence that did not begin with the conserved framework cysteine at position 104 was removed by hand. To get clonality, the normalized Shannon's Diversity Index was subtracted from one, giving values from 0 (maximal diversity) to 1 (oligoclonal). Chi-squared comparison-of-proportions tests were used to check whether the frequency of the same CDR3 differed between samples, for example brain versus blood. Public clonotypes were identified by searching immuneACCESS, and similarity to known antiviral clonotypes was assessed with the VDJdb browser. The table comes from immuneACCESS by way of TCRdb, which keeps in-frame sequences with V and J called. Part of the clones is missing from these tables; in studies checked, under half for an unresolved V gene and the rest for unknown reasons. The V and J calls and clone size were taken over from that table, and D and trimming were inferred from the DNA. The sample table contains hundreds of thousands of clones; only one count was recorded for 93% of them. About 5.8% of the sample rests with the top ten.

Overall study results and their limits: Sequencing depth differed between pre- and post-surgery blood, so clones missing from the pre-surgery sample may reflect undersampling. Viral specificity was inferred solely from CDR3 sequence similarity, and the HCMV serostatus of the patients was not known.

The chain couples TRBV12-5 to TRBJ2-3, with 12 middle bases fitting TRBD2. The TCR sequence derives from a boy under two years old with tuberous sclerosis and intractable seizures. The sequencing here drew on peripheral blood, taken roughly 5 months after surgery. CDR3 protein: CASGLPITSGRSADTQYF. At the DNA level, the sequence is TGTGCTAGTGGTTTGCCGATCACTAGCGGGAGGTCGGCAGATACGCAGTATTTT.